The present T cell receptor beta chain was sequenced within a study of T cell clones after liver transplantation (dated by TCRdb to the late 2010s). About the study as a whole: ITN030ST, the source of the samples, was a randomized trial that attempted immunosuppression withdrawal within 2 years of liver transplantation. Three of the eight recipients were HCV-positive; the others were transplanted for non-autoimmune, non-viral indications. Tolerance was defined as complete immunosuppression withdrawal for at least one year with no rise in liver enzymes beyond twice the upper limit of normal. Third party-reactive TCRbeta sequences from pre-transplant MLRs were also identified as an antigen-independent comparator for donor-reactive sequences. Blood samples were collected pre-transplant, pre-randomization before withdrawal, and post-randomization after either full withdrawal or failed withdrawal. After a pre-transplant mixed lymphocyte reaction, TCRbeta sequencing was used to pinpoint donor-reactive T cell clones, which were subsequently tracked in post-transplant blood. No induction therapy was given to the subjects, and standard immunosuppression was administered until randomization at 12-24 months post-transplant. The studied cohort comprised 8 liver transplant recipients, 3 classified as tolerant and 5 as non-tolerant.

Thawed unstimulated PBMCs were stained for CD3, CD4 and CD8 and FACS-sorted into CD3+CD4+ and CD3+CD8+ populations. Randomization to immunosuppression withdrawal applied to every one of the 8 studied subjects. The Qiagen DNeasy Blood and Tissue Kit was used for isolation of genomic DNA. High-throughput TCRbeta CDR3 sequencing of frozen genomic DNA was performed by immunoSEQ, including PCR amplification, mapping, bias correction and internal controls. Per the authors' processing: Productive rearrangements were kept, and unique TCRbeta sequences were defined by CDR3 nucleotide sequence plus V and J gene. For a sequence to be called donor-reactive, it needed a frequency of at least 0.01% and at least 5-fold expansion in CFSE-low cells compared with unstimulated pre-transplant cells. To ensure at least 90% detection power, minimum frequency thresholds were set for each subject based on that subject's lowest-template unstimulated sample. Repertoire turnover was measured by Jensen-Shannon divergence between the top 1000 TCRbeta sequences post- and pre-transplant. Two-sided Fisher's exact tests were used to test for changes in how often donor-reactive sequences were detected. This is the immuneACCESS table as TCRdb keeps it, with only in-frame sequences that have V and J called. A part of the clones is gone; compared with another copy, unresolved V genes explain less than half, and the rest is unexplained. That table is the source of V, J and clone size, and D and trimming were worked out from the DNA. Within this sample are 55,000 to 75,000 clones, with almost 95% of them counted one time only. Together, the top ten hold 0.9% to 1% of the sample.

Turning to this clone: What this receptor recognizes is not known. No quality values exist for individual bases; no much larger clone is one base distant.

The CDR3, from cysteine to phenylalanine, totals 16 residues. The only DNA kept is the CDR3, 48 bases in frame from the first base. The junction shows trimming of 7 bases on V and 0 bases on J, plus 17 bases between the germline ends. The germline V gene supplies CDR1 MDHEN and CDR2 SYDVKM. What the research found in general, with its limitations: The decline in donor-reactive sequences exceeded the decline in third party-reactive sequences, suggesting partial antigen-specific deletion that was unrelated to withdrawal success. Since no allograft tissue specimens were available, donor-reactive T cells may have migrated into the graft instead of being deleted. Low numbers of available donor cells limited the measurable donor-reactive repertoire in a couple of subjects. Because of small, heterogeneous patient numbers and non-standardized post-transplant time points, the conclusions were only preliminary. When repertoire turnover was taken into account, detection of donor-reactive sequences was significantly reduced in 7 of 8 subjects for CD4 and in 8 of 8 subjects for CD8. Circulating donor-reactive CD4 TCRbeta sequences fell significantly post-transplant in most of the 8 subjects, irrespective of tolerance or HCV status.

The rearranged segments are TRBV28 and TRBJ2-3; TRBD2 might be the D gene, on 6 matching bases. The origin of this receptor is a human patient who received a liver transplant. Some T cells may be donor cells from the graft after a transplant. The starting material was CD4+ T cells from blood, obtained less than 27 months after liver transplant. The CDR3 protein sequence reads: CASMYRGAPSTDTQYF. The bases read TGTGCCAGCATGTACCGCGGGGCTCCTAGCACAGATACGCAGTATTTT.